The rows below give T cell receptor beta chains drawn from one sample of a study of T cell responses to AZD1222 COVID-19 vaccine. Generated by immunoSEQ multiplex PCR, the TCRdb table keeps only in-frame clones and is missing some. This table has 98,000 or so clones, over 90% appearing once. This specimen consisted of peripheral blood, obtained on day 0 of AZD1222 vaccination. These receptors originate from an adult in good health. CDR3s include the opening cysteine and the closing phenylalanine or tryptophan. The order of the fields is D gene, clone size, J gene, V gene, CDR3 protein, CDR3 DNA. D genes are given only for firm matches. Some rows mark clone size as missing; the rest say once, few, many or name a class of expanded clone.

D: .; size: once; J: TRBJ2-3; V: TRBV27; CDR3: CASSLLVESGTDTQYF; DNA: TGTGCCAGCAGTTTACTAGTCGAATCCGGCACAGATACGCAGTATTTT
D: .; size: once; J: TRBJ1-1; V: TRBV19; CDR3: CASSPQTGTTEAFF; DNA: TGTGCCAGTAGTCCCCAAACAGGGACCACTGAAGCTTTCTTT
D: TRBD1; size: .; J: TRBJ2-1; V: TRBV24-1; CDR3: CATSDIRQGYSEQFF; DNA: TGTGCCACCAGTGATATTAGACAGGGTTACTCTGAGCAGTTCTTC
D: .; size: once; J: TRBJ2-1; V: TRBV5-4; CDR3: CASSLEGRSYNEQFF; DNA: TGTGCCAGCAGCTTGGAGGGCAGATCCTACAATGAGCAGTTCTTC
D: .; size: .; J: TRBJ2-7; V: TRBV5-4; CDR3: CASSLRAGSYEQYF; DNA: TGTGCCAGCAGCTTGAGGGCAGGTTCCTACGAGCAGTACTTC
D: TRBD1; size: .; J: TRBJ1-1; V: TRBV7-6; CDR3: CASSLGTGGNTEAFF; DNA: TGTGCCAGCAGCCTCGGGACAGGCGGGAACACTGAAGCTTTCTTT
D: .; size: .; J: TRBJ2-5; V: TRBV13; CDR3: CASSSAFQETQYF; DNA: TGTGCCAGCAGCTCCGCCTTCCAAGAGACCCAGTACTTC
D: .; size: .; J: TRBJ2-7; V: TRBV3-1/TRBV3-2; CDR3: CASSQGGGYEQYF; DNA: TGTGCCAGCAGCCAGGGCGGAGGCTACGAGCAGTACTTC
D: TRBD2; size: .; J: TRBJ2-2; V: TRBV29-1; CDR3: CSVLAGEGTGELFF; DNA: TGCAGCGTCTTAGCGGGAGAGGGAACCGGGGAGCTGTTTTTT
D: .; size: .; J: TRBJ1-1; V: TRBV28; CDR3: CASSSTGYEAFF; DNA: TGTGCCAGCAGTTCGACAGGTTATGAAGCTTTCTTT
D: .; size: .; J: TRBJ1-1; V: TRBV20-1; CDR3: CSAARETEAFF; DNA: TGCAGTGCTGCCAGGGAAACTGAAGCTTTCTTT
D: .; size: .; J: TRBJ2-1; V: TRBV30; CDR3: CAWSVGFGRGWVSYNEQFF; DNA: TGTGCCTGGAGTGTAGGGTTTGGGCGCGGTTGGGTCTCCTACAATGAGCAGTTCTTC
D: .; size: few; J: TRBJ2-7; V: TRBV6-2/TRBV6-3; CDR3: CASSYRDTYEQYF; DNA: TGTGCCAGCAGTTACCGGGACACCTACGAGCAGTACTTC
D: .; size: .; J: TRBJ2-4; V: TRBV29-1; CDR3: CSVRIQGGEGIQYF; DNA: TGCAGCGTGCGGATTCAGGGAGGAGAGGGCATTCAGTACTTC
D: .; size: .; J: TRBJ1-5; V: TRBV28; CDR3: CASSWNQPQHF; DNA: TGTGCCAGCAGTTGGAATCAGCCCCAGCATTTT
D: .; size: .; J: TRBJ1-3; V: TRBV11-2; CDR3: CASSFSGTPWGTIYF; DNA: TGTGCCAGCAGCTTCAGTGGGACCCCTTGGGGCACCATATATTTT
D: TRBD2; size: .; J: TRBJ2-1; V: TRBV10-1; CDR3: CASSPGGREQFF; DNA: TGCGCCAGCAGCCCGGGAGGACGTGAGCAGTTCTTC
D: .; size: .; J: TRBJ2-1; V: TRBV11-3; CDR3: CASSPAREQFF; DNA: TGTGCCAGCAGCCCTGCTCGGGAGCAGTTCTTC
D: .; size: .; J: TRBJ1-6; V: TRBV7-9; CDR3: CASSLWGRGGDPKSPLHF; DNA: TGTGCCAGCAGCTTATGGGGCCGAGGAGGGGACCCAAAATCACCCCTCCACTTT
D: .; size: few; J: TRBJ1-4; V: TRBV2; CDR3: CASSEGHLSLNEKLFF; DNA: TGTGCCAGCAGTGAAGGGCATCTCTCACTTAATGAAAAACTGTTTTTT
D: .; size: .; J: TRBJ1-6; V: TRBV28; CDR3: CASSYTVNNSPLHF; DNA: TGTGCCAGCTCCTATACAGTTAATAATTCACCCCTCCACTTT